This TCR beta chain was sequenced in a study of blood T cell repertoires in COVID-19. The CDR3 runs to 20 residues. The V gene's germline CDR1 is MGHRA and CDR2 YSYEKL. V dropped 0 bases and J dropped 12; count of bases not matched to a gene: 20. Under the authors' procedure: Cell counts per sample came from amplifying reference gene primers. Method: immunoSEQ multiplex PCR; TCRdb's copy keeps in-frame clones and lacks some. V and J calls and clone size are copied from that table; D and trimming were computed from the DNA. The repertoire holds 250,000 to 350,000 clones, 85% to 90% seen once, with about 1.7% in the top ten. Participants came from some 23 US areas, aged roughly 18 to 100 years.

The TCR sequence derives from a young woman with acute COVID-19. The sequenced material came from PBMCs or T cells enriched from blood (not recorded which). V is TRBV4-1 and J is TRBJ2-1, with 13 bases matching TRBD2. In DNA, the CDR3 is TGCGCCAGCAGCCAAGATTCTAGGATGACTAGCGGGAGGTTCGTTAAAGGGCAGTTCTTC. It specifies CASSQDSRMTSGRFVKGQFF.